A selection of T cell receptor beta chains follows, all from one sample in a study of blood T cell repertoires in COVID-19. Produced via immunoSEQ multiplex PCR; TCRdb's table is partial and in-frame only. Of 140,000 to 150,000 clones listed, 88% were seen once; the top ten hold under 12%. Source material: peripheral blood. These receptors came from a man aged 60 to 75 with active or convalescent COVID-19. Both conserved end residues are part of each CDR3. A D gene is named only where the DNA matches it firmly. Clone size is stated in some rows and not others, as once, few, many or a class when expanded.

D gene | J gene | clone size | V gene | CDR3 DNA | CDR3 protein
TRBD1 | TRBJ1-2 | - | TRBV7-9 | TGTGCCAGCAGCCTCACAGGGGAGGATGGCTACACCTTC | CASSLTGEDGYTF
TRBD1 | TRBJ1-4 | - | TRBV25-1 | TGTGCCAGCAGAGAGACAGGGACGACTAATGAAAAACTGTTTTTT | CASRETGTTNEKLFF
- | TRBJ2-1 | - | TRBV9 | TGTGCCAGCAGCGTCGAGAGCTCCTACAATGAGCAGTTCTTC | CASSVESSYNEQFF
- | TRBJ1-1 | - | TRBV6-5 | TGTGCCAGCAGCGTCCTCTCGGTTAGGAGCACTGAAGCTTTCTTT | CASSVLSVRSTEAFF
- | TRBJ1-1 | - | TRBV28 | TGTGCCAGCAGTGGGTCGGCCAGGGGGAACACTGAAGCTTTCTTT | CASSGSARGNTEAFF
- | TRBJ1-2 | - | TRBV21-1 | TGTGCCAGCAGCAAATGGCGGGGACAGGGGTTCGATGGCTACACCTTC | CASSKWRGQGFDGYTF
- | TRBJ1-5 | - | TRBV6-1 | TGTGCCAGCAGTGACCGGGGTCCCCAGCATTTT | CASSDRGPQHF
- | TRBJ2-7 | - | TRBV20-1 | TGCAGTGCTATAGTTTTCTACGAGCAGTACTTC | CSAIVFYEQYF
TRBD1 | TRBJ2-7 | - | TRBV28 | TGTGCCAGCAGTACCCGACAGGGGGCGCGGGAGCAGTACTTC | CASSTRQGAREQYF
- | TRBJ2-7 | few | TRBV5-5 | TGTGCCAGCAGCTTCCCTAGCGCATCCTACGAGCAGTACTTC | CASSFPSASYEQYF
- | TRBJ2-2 | - | TRBV5-1 | TGCGCCAGCAGCTTATCCCAGGGGAACACCGGGGAGCTGTTTTTT | CASSLSQGNTGELFF
- | TRBJ2-7 | - | TRBV29-1 | TGCAGCGTCCTAGTAGCCTACGAGCAGTACTTC | CSVLVAYEQYF
- | TRBJ2-7 | - | TRBV28 | TGTGCCAGCAGTTTAGGGCCTACCTACGAGCAGTACTTC | CASSLGPTYEQYF
- | TRBJ1-2 | - | TRBV6-4 | TGTGCCAGCAGTGAAGGGGAGGGTGGCTACACCTTC | CASSEGEGGYTF
TRBD1 | TRBJ1-4 | - | TRBV6-5 | TGTGCCAGCAGTTACTCGGTAGGACAGGGCTCTGAAAAACTGTTTTTT | CASSYSVGQGSEKLFF
TRBD1 | TRBJ1-1 | once | TRBV27 | TGTGCCAGCAGTGTCACAGGGGGCCCTGAAGCTTTCTTT | CASSVTGGPEAFF
TRBD2 | TRBJ2-1 | once | TRBV18 | TGTGCCAGCTCACCTAAGGGACTAGCGGGTTCCTACAATGAGCAGTTCTTC | CASSPKGLAGSYNEQFF
TRBD2 | TRBJ2-5 | - | TRBV14 | TGTGCCAGCAGCCCTACTAGCGGGAGCTCCAAAGAGACCCAGTACTTC | CASSPTSGSSKETQYF
- | TRBJ2-4 | - | TRBV21-1 | TGTGCCAGCAACCCGGACCCAGCCAGCGGGAACAGGGACATTCAGTACTTC | CASNPDPASGNRDIQYF
TRBD2 | TRBJ2-6 | - | TRBV5-4 | TGTGCCAGCAGCTGGTGGGGGGGAACTGGGGCCAACGTCCTGACTTTC | CASSWWGGTGANVLTF
TRBD2 | TRBJ2-3 | few | TRBV18 | TGTGCCAGCTCAAAGACTAGCGGGAGGATCACAGATACGCAGTATTTT | CASSKTSGRITDTQYF
TRBD1 | TRBJ2-7 | - | TRBV7-2 | TGTGCCAGCAGCTTCCGAGGGGGCTACCCAGGCGAGCAGTACTTC | CASSFRGGYPGEQYF
TRBD2 | TRBJ2-7 | - | TRBV18 | TGTGCCAGCTCACCAACCGGGACTAGGGTGGGCGAGCAGTACTTC | CASSPTGTRVGEQYF
TRBD1 | TRBJ2-2 | - | TRBV7-8 | TGTGCCAGCCAAGAGGGGGCTGGCACCGGGGAGCTGTTTTTT | CASQEGAGTGELFF
- | TRBJ2-1 | - | TRBV27 | TGTGCCAGCAGTTTAGCACTCCGCAAGAATGAGCAGTTCTTC | CASSLALRKNEQFF
TRBD1 | TRBJ2-5 | - | TRBV10-3 | TGTGCCATCAGGGGAACGACAGGGGAAGAGACCCAGTACTTC | CAIRGTTGEETQYF